Shown below are 4 T cell receptor beta chains from a single sample sequenced in a study of human T cells and chemical hapten exposure. The time point was: pre-sensitization, week 0. Regarding treatment: therapeutic diphenylcyclopropenone sensitization with weekly scalp DPC. TCRdb independently ran MiXCR on the RACE reads; one entry per CDR3 protein. There are approximately 79,000 distinct CDR3 sequences in the sample; 8.5% occur only once, and 2% to 3% lies in the top ten. This material consisted of whole blood, taken in connection with sensitization to the hapten diphenylcyclopropenone (DPC). These receptors all come from a man aged 35-49 years with alopecia areata. Some clones in this sample may be carry-over from other donors' samples.

This rearrangement joins TRBV6-6 to TRBJ2-6, with D unresolved. The germline V and J ends were trimmed by 6 bases and 2 bases, with 17 bases remaining between them. The germline CDR1 and CDR2 sequences are MNHNY and SVGAGI (reference sequence). The CDR3 covers 17 residues. CDR3 protein: CASSPTRPQAGANVLTF. The DNA of the CDR3 is TGTGCCAGCAGCCCTACCCGCCCCCAAGCTGGGGCCAACGTCCTGACTTTC.

V and J are TRBV19 and TRBJ1-2, with no clear D. The germline V and J ends were trimmed by 4 bases and 8 bases, with 11 bases remaining between them. The CDR3 is made up of 12 amino acids. The V gene's germline CDR1 is LNHDA and CDR2 SQIVND (reference sequence). CDR3 protein: CASSTLVGGYTF. The DNA of the CDR3 is TGTGCCAGTAGTACGCTAGTTGGGGGCTACACCTTC.

This clonotype was seen at least ten times. The V gene is TRBV5-1, the J gene TRBJ2-3, with 13 bases matching TRBD2. The CDR3 consists of 16 residues. V shed 4 bases, J shed 3 bases, and the junction held 5 bases outside the gene matches. Germline V gene lookup returns CDR1 SGHRS and CDR2 YFSETQ. This chain's CDR3 is CASSLWTSGRTDTQYF. The CDR3 DNA reads as TGCGCCAGCAGCCTTTGGACTAGCGGGAGAACAGATACGCAGTATTTT.

In its sample, this clonotype was seen a few times. The chain carries TRBV7-2 and TRBJ1-2; 7 bases are shared with TRBD1. Germline V gives CDR1 SGHTA, CDR2 FQGNSA. Germline trimming cut 1 base from V and 4 bases from J; bases unmatched to any gene: 3. There are 14 residues in the CDR3. CDR3 in amino acids: CASSLGGTAYGYTF. CDR3 coding DNA: TGTGCCAGCAGCTTAGGGGGGACAGCCTATGGCTACACCTTC.